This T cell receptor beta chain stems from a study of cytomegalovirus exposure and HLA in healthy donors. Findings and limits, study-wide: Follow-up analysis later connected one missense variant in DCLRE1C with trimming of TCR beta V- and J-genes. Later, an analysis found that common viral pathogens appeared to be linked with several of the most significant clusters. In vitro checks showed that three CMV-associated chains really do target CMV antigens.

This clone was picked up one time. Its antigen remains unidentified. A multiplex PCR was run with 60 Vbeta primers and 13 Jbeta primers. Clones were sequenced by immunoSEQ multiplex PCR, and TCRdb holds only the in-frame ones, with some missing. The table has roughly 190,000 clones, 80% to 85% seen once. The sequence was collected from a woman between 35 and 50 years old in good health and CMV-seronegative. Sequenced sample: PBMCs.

The CDR3 sequence is CASSLGPGTSGSYEQYF. In DNA form, the CDR3 reads TGTGCCAGCAGCTTGGGGCCCGGGACTAGCGGATCCTACGAGCAGTACTTC. The rearrangement joins TRBV5-6 to TRBJ2-5, with 11 bases identical to TRBD2. The J call may be wrong; the DNA end is better matched by TRBJ2-7. From germline, CDR1 is SGHDT and CDR2 YYEEEE. This CDR3 comprises 17 residues.